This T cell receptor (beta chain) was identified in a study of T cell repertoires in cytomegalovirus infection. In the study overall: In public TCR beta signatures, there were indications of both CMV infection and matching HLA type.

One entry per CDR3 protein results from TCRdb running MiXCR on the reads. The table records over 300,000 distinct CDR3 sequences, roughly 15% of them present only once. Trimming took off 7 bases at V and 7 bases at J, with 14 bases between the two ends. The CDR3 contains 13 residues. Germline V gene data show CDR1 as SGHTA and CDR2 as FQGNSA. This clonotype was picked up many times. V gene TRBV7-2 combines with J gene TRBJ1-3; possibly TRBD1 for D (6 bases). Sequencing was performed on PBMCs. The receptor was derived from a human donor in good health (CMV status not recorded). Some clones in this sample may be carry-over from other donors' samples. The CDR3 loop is CASTTGIANTIYF. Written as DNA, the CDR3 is TGTGCCAGCACTACAGGGATCGCGAACACCATATATTTT.